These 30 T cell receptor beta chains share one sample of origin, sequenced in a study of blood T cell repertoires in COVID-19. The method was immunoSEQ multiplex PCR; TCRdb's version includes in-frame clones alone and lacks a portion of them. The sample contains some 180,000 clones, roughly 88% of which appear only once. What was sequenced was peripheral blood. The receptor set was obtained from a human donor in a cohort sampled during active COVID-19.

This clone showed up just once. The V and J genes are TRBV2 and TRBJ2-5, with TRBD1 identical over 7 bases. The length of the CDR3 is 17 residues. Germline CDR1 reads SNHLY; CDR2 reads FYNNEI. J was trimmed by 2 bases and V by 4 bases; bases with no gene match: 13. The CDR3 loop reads CASSVGIGRGLQETQYF. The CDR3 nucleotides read TGTGCCAGCAGTGTAGGGATCGGCAGGGGGTTGCAAGAGACCCAGTACTTC.

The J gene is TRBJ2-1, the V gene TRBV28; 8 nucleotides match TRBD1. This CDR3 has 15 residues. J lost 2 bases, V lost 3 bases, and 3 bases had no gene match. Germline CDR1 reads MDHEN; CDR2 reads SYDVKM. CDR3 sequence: CASSFDRGTYNEQFF. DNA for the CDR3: TGTGCCAGCAGTTTCGACAGGGGCACCTACAATGAGCAGTTCTTC.

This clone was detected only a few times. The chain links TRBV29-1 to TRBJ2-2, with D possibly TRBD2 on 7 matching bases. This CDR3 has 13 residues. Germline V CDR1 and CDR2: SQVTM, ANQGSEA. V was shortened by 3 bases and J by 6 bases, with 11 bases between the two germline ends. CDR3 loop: CSVEGGRPGELFF. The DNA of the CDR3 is TGCAGCGTTGAGGGGGGGCGCCCCGGGGAGCTGTTTTTT.

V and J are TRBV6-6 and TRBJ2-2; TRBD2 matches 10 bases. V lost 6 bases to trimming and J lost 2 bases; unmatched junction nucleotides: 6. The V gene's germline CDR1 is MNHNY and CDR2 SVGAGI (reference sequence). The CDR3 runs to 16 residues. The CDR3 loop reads CASSRWTSGNTGELFF. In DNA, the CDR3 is TGTGCCAGCAGCCGATGGACTAGCGGAAACACCGGGGAGCTGTTTTTT.

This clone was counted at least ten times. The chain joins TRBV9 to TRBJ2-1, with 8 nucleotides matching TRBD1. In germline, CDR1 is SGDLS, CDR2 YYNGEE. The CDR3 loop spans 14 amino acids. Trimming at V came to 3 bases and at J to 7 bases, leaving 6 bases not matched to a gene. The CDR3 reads CASSDDRGGNEQFF. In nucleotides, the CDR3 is TGTGCCAGCAGCGACGACAGGGGAGGTAATGAGCAGTTCTTC.

The CDR3 region has the DNA TGTGCCAGCAGCCGACAGGGTCAAGCTAACAATGAGCAGTTCTTC. It is translated as CASSRQGQANNEQFF. V usage is TRBV7-9 and J usage is TRBJ2-1; TRBD1 aligns across 7 bases. With 5 bases clipped from V and 5 bases from J, the junction kept 9 bases outside the gene matches. The CDR3 is made up of 15 amino acids. The germline CDR1 and CDR2 sequences are SEHNR and FQNEAQ (reference sequence).

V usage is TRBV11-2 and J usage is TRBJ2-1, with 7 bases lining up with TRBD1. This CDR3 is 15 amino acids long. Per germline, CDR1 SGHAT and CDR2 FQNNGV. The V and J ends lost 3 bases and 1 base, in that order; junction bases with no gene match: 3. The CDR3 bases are TGTGCCAGCAGCTTCGACAGGGCTTCCTACAATGAGCAGTTCTTC. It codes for CASSFDRASYNEQFF. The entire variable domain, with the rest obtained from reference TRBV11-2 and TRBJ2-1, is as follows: EAGVAQSPRYKIIEKRQSVAFWCNPISGHATLYWYQQILGQGPKLLIQFQNNGVVDDSQLPKDRFSAERLKGVDSTLKIQPAKLEDSAVYLCASSFDRASYNEQFFGPGTRLTVL.

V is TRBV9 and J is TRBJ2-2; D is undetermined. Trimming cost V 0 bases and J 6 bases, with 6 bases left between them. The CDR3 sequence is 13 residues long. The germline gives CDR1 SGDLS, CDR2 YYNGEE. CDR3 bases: TGTGCCAGCAGCGTAGATGAGTCCGGGGAGCTGTTTTTT. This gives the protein CASSVDESGELFF.

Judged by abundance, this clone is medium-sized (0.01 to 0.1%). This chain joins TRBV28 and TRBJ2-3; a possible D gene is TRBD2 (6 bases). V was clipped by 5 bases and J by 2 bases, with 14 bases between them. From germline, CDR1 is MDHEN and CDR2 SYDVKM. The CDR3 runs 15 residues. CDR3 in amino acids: CASSPERVVTDTQYF. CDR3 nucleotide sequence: TGTGCCAGCAGTCCCGAGCGGGTTGTCACAGATACGCAGTATTTT.

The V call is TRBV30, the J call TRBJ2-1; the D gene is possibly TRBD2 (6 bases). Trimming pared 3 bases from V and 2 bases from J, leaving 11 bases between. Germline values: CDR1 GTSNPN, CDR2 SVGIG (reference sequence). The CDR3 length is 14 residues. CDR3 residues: CAWRTGGAYNEQFF. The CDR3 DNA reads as TGTGCCTGGAGAACAGGAGGGGCCTACAATGAGCAGTTCTTC.

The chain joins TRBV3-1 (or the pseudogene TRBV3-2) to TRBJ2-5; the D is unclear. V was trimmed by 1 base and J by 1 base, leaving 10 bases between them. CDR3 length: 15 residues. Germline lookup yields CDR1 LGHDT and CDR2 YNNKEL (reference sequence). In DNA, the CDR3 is TGTGCCAGCAGCCAAGGGCAGCGCTCCCAAGAGACCCAGTACTTC. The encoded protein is CASSQGQRSQETQYF.

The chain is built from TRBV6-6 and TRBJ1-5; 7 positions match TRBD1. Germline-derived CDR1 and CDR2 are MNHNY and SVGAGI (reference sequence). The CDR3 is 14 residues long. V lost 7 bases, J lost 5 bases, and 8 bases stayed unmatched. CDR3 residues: CASNPTGRHQPQHF. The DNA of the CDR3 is TGTGCCAGCAACCCGACAGGGAGACATCAGCCCCAGCATTTT.

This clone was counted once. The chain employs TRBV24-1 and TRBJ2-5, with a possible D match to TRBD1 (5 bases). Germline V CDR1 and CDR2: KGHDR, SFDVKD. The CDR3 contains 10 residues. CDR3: CAAGQETQYF. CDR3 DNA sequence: TGTGCTGCAGGGCAAGAGACCCAGTACTTC.

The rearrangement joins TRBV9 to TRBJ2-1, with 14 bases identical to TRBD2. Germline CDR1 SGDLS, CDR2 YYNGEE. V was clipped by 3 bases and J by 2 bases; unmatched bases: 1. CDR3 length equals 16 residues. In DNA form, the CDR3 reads TGTGCCAGCAGCGAGACTAGCGGGAGGGCCTACAATGAGCAGTTCTTC. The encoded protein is CASSETSGRAYNEQFF.

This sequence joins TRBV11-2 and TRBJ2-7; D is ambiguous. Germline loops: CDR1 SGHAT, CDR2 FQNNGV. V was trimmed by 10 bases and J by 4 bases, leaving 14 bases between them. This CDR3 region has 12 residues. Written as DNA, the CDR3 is TGTGCCACCTCGTTCGTAGCTTACGAGCAGTACTTC. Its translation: CATSFVAYEQYF.

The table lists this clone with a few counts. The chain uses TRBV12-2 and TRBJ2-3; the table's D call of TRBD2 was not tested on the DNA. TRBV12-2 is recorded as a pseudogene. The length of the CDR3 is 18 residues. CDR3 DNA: TGTGCAAGTCGCTTACGACCCCCGGGAGACCCAAGCACAGATACGCAGTATTTT. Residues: CASRLRPPGDPSTDTQYF.

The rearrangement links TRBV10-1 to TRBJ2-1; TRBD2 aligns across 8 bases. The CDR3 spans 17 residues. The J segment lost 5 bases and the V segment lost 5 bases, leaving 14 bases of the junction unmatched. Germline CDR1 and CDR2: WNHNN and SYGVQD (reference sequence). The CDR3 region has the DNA TGCGCCAGCAGTTCCACCATTAGCGGGGAACGAAACAATGAGCAGTTCTTC. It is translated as CASSSTISGERNNEQFF.

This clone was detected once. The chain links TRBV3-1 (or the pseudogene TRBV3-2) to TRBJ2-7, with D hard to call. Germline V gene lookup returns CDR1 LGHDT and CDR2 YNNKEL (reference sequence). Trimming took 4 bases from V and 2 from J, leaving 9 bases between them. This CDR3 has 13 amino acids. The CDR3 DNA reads TGTGCCAGCAGCCCAACTGGAGCCTACGAGCAGTACTTC. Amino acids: CASSPTGAYEQYF.

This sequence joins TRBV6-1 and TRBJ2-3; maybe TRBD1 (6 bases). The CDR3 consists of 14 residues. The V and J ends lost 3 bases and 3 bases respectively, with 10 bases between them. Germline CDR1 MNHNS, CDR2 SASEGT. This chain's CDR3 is CASSELDRTDTQYF. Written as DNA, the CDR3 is TGTGCCAGCAGTGAGTTGGACAGAACAGATACGCAGTATTTT.

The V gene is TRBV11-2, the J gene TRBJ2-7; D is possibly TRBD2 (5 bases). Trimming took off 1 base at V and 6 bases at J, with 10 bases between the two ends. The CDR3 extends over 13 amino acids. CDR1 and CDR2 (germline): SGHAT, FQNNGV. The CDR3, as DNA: TGTGCCAGCAGCTTAGGAGGGTTCGGCGAGCAGTACTTC. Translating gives CASSLGGFGEQYF.

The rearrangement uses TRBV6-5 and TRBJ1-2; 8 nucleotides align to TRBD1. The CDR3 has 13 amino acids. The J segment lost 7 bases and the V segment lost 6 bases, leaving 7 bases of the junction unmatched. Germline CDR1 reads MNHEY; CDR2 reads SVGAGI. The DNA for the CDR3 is TGTGCCAGCAGAAGAAGGACAGGGACTGGCTACACCTTC. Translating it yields CASRRRTGTGYTF.

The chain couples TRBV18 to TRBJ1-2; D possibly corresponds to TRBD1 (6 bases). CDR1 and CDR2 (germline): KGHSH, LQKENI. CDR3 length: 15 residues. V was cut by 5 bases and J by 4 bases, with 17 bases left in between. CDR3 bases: TGTGCCAGCTCAGAAGTCCGGGACACGCTCTATGGCTACACCTTC. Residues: CASSEVRDTLYGYTF.

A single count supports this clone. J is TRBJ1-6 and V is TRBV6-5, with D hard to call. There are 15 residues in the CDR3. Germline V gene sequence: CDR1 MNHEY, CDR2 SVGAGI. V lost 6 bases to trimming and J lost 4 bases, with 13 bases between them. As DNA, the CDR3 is TGTGCCAGCAGGGGCACGGACTATTATAATTCACCCCTCCACTTT. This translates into CASRGTDYYNSPLHF.

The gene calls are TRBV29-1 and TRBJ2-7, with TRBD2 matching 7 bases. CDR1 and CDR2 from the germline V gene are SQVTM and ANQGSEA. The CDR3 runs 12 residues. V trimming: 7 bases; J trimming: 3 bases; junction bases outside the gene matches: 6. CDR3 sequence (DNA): TGCAGCGCCTCTAGCGGTATCTACGAGCAGTACTTC. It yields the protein CSASSGIYEQYF.

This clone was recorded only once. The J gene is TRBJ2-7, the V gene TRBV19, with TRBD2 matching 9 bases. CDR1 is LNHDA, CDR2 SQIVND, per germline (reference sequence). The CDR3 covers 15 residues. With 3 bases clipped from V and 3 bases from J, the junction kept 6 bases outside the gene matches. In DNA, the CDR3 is TGTGCCAGTAGTATCGTCCTAGCGGGGATCTACGAGCAGTACTTC. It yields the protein CASSIVLAGIYEQYF.

The CDR3 DNA sequence: TGTGCCAGCAGTGAACTTCCCCCGGGGGGAGCCCGCTACAATGAGCAGTTCTTC. It is translated as CASSELPPGGARYNEQFF. The rearrangement uses TRBV6-1 and TRBJ2-1; the match to TRBD2 covers 7 bases. V lost 2 bases, J lost 3 bases, and 13 bases stayed unmatched. The CDR3 runs to 18 residues. CDR1 is MNHNS and CDR2 is SASEGT in the germline V gene.

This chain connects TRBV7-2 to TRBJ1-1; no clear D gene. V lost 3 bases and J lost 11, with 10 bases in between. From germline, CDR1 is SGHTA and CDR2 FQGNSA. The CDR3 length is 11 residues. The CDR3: CASSLGGSAFF. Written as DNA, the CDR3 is TGTGCCAGCAGCTTGGGAGGGTCGGCTTTCTTT.

CDR3 DNA sequence: TGTGCCAGCAGCCCCGGGGGGGTCCAAGAGACCCAGTACTTC. Translation: CASSPGGVQETQYF. The chain employs TRBV5-5 and TRBJ2-5, with TRBD2 identical over 8 bases. The length of the CDR3 is 14 residues. CDR1 is SGHKS and CDR2 is YYEKEE in the germline V gene (reference sequence). J lost 1 base, V lost 4 bases, and 3 bases had no gene match. Looking up the rest from reference TRBV5-5 and TRBJ2-5 gives the full variable domain: DAGVTQSPTHLIKTRGQQVTLRCSPISGHKSVSWYQQVLGQGPQFIFQYYEKEERGRGNFPDRFSARQFPNYSSELNVNALLLGDSALYLCASSPGGVQETQYFGPGTRLLVL.

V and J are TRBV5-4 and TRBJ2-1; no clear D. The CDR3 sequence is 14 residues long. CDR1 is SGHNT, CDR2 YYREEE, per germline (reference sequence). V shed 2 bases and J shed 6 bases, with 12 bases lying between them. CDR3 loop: CASSFPRIGNEQFF. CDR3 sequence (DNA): TGTGCCAGCAGCTTCCCTAGAATTGGCAATGAGCAGTTCTTC.

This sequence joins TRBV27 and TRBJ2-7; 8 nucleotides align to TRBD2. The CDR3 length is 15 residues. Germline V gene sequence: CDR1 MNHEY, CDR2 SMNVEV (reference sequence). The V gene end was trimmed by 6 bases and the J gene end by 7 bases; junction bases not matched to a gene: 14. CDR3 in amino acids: CASSPGLALSQEQYF. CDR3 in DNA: TGTGCCAGCAGCCCCGGACTAGCCCTTTCCCAGGAGCAGTACTTC.